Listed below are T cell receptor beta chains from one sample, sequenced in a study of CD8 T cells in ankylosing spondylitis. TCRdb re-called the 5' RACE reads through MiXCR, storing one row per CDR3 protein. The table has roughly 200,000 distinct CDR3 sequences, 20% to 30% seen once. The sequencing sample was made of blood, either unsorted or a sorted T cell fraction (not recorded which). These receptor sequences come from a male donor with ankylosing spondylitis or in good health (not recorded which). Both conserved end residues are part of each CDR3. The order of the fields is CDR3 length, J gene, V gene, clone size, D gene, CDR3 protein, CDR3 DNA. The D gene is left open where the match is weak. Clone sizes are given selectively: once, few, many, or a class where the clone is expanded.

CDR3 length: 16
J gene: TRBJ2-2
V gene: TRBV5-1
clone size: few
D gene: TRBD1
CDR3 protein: CASDPGQGSNTGELFF
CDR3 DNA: TGCGCCAGCGATCCGGGACAGGGATCGAACACCGGGGAGCTGTTTTTT

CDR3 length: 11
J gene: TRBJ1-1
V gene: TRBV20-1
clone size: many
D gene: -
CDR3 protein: CSATRNTEAFF
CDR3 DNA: TGCAGTGCTACGAGGAACACTGAAGCTTTCTTT

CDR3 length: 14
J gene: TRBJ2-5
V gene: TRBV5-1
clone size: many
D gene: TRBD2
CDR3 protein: CASSLALAGVTQYF
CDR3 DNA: TGCGCCAGCAGCTTGGCCCTAGCGGGGGTGACCCAGTACTTC

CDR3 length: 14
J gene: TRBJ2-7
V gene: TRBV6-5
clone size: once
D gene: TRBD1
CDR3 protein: CASSWGQGPYEQYF
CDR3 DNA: TGTGCCAGCAGTTGGGGACAGGGCCCCTACGAGCAGTACTTC

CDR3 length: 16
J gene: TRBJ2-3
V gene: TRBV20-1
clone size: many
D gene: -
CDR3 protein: CSATSREGAFFDTQYF
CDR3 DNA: TGCAGTGCTACGTCCAGGGAGGGGGCTTTTTTTGATACGCAGTATTTT

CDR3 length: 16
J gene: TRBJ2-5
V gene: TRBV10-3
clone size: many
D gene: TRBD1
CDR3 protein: CAISEISTGRQETQYF
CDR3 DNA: TGTGCCATCAGTGAGATTTCGACAGGGAGACAAGAGACCCAGTACTTC

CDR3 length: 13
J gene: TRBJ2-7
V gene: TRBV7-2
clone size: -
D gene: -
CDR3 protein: CASSPGLTYEQYF
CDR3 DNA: TGTGCCAGCAGCCCGGGATTGACCTACGAGCAGTACTTC

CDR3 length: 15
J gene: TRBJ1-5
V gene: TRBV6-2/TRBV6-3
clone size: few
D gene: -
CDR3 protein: CASSPDGGSNQPQHF
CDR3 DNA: TGTGCCAGCAGTCCCGATGGGGGAAGCAATCAGCCCCAGCATTTT

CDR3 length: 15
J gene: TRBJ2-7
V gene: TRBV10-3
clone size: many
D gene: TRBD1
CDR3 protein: CAISGGQGAVSEQYF
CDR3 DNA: TGTGCCATCAGTGGGGGACAGGGCGCTGTGAGCGAGCAGTACTTC

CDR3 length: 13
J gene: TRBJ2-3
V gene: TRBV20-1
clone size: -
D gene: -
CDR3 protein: CSARYPLVDTQYF
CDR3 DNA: TGCAGTGCTCGCTACCCTCTGGTGGATACGCAGTATTTT

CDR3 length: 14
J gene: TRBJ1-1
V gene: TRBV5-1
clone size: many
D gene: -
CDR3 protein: CASSPRDVGTEAFF
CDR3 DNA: TGCGCCAGCAGCCCCAGGGATGTGGGCACTGAAGCTTTCTTT

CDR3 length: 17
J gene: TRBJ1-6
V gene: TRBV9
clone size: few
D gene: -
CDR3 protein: CASSRGVGSSYNSPLHF
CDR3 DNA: TGTGCCAGCAGCCGAGGGGTTGGGAGCTCCTATAATTCACCCCTCCACTTT

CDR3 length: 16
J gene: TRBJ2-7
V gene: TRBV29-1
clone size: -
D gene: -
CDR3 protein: CSVERAVGRGLGEQYF
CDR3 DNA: TGCAGCGTTGAAAGGGCGGTAGGCCGAGGATTAGGGGAGCAGTACTTC

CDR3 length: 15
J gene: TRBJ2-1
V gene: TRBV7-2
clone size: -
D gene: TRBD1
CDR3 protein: CASSTGQGAYNEQFF
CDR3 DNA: TGTGCCAGCAGCACCGGACAGGGGGCCTACAATGAGCAGTTCTTC

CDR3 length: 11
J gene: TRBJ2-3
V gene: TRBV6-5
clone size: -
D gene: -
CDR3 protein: CASSMGDTQYF
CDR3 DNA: TGTGCCAGCAGCATGGGGGATACGCAGTATTTT

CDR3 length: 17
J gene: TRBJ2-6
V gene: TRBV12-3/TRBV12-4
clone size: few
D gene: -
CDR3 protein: CASSLAIADSGANVLTF
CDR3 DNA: TGTGCCAGCAGTTTGGCGATTGCCGACTCTGGGGCCAACGTCCTGACTTTC

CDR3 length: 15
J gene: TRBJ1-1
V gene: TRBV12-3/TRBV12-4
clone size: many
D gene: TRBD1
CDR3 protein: CASTIGGTGVGEAFF
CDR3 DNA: TGTGCCAGCACCATCGGGGGGACAGGGGTCGGTGAAGCTTTCTTT

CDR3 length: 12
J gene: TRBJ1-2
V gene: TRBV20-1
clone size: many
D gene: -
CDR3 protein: CSANPGTGGYTF
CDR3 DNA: TGCAGTGCTAACCCGGGGACGGGGGGCTACACCTTC

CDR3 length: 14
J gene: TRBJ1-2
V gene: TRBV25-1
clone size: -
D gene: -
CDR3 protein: CASSGGGARYGYTF
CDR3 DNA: TGTGCCAGCAGCGGAGGAGGGGCCCGCTATGGCTACACCTTC

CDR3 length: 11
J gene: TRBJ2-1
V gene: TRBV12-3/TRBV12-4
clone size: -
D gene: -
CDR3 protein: CASSLGWGEFF
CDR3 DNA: TGTGCCAGCAGTTTAGGCTGGGGAGAGTTCTTC

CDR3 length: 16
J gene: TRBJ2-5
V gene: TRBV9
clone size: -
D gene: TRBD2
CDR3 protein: CASSAGLAGGKETQYF
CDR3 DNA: TGTGCCAGCAGCGCCGGACTAGCGGGAGGGAAGGAGACCCAGTACTTC

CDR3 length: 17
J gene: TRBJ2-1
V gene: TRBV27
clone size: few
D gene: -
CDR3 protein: CASSLSGTWGAYNEQFF
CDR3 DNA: TGTGCCAGCAGTTTATCAGGGACCTGGGGGGCTTACAATGAGCAGTTCTTC

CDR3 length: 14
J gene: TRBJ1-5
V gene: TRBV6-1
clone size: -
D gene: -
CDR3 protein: CATGKQYSNQPQHF
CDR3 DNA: TGTGCCACCGGAAAACAGTATAGCAATCAGCCCCAGCATTTT

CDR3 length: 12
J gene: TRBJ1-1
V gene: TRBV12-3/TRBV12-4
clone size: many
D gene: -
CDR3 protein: CASRTMNTEAFF
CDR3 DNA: TGTGCCAGCAGGACCATGAACACTGAAGCTTTCTTT

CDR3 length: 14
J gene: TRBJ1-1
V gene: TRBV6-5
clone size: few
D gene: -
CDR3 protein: CASSYNSADTEAFF
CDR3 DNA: TGTGCCAGCAGTTACAATTCCGCGGACACTGAAGCTTTCTTT

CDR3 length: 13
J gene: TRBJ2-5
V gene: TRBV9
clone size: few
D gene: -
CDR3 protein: CASSVAGQETQYF
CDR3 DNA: TGTGCCAGCAGCGTAGCAGGGCAAGAGACCCAGTACTTC

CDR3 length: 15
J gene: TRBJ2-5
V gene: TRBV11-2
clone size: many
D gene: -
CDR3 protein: CASSLGGAQQETQYF
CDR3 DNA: TGTGCCAGCAGCTTAGGAGGGGCGCAGCAAGAGACCCAGTACTTC

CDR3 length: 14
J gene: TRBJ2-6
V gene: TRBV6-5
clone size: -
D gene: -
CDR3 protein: CASSYSNGANVLTF
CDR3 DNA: TGTGCCAGCAGTTACTCGAACGGGGCCAACGTCCTGACTTTC

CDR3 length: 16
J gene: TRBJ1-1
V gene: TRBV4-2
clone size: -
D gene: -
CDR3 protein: CASSPDRAGGNTEAFF
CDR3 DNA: TGTGCCAGCAGCCCCGACCGGGCAGGAGGGAACACTGAAGCTTTCTTT

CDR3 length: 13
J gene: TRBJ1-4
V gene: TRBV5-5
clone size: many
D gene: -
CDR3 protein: CASSYQGSEKLFF
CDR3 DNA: TGTGCCAGCAGCTACCAGGGGAGTGAAAAACTGTTTTTT

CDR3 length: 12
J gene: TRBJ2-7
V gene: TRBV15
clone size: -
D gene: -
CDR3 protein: CATSRDGYEQYF
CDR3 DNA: TGTGCCACCAGCAGAGATGGTTACGAGCAGTACTTC

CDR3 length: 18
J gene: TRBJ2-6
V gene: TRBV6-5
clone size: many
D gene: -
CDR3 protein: CASSYSHLGPSGANVLTF
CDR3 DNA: TGTGCCAGCAGTTACTCCCATCTAGGCCCCTCTGGGGCCAACGTCCTGACTTTC

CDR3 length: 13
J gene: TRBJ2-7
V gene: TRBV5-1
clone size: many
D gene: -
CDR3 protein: CASSSGSSYEQYF
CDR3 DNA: TGCGCCAGCAGCTCAGGGAGCTCCTACGAGCAGTACTTC

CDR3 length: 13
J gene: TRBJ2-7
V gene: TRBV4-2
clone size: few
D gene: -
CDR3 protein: CASSSTGRNEQYF
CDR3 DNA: TGTGCCAGCAGCTCAACGGGGCGAAACGAGCAGTACTTC

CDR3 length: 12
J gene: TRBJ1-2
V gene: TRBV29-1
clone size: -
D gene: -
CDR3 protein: CSVVGQGYGYTF
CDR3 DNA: TGCAGCGTTGTCGGGCAGGGGTATGGCTACACCTTC

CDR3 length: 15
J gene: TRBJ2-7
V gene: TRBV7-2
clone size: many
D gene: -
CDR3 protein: CASSLGQASSYEQYF
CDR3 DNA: TGTGCCAGCAGCTTAGGTCAGGCCAGCTCCTACGAGCAGTACTTC

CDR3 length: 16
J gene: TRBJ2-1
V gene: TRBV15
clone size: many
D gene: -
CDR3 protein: CATSRDRGRVSNEQFF
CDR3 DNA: TGTGCCACCAGCAGAGATCGGGGCAGGGTCTCGAATGAGCAGTTCTTC

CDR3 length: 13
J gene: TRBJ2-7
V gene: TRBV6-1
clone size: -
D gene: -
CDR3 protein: CASSDSVIYEQYF
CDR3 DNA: TGTGCCAGCAGTGATAGCGTGATCTACGAGCAGTACTTC

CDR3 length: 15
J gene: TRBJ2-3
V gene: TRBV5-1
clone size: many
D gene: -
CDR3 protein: CASSLVAEYTDTQYF
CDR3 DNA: TGCGCCAGCAGCTTGGTAGCGGAATACACAGATACGCAGTATTTT

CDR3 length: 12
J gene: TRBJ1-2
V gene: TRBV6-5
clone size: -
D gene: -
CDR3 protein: CASRQGQGGYTF
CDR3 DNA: TGTGCCAGCAGACAGGGACAAGGAGGCTACACCTTC

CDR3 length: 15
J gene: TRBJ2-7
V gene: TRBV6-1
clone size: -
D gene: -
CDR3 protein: CASSDRQGGTYEQYF
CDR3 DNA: TGTGCCAGCAGTGATAGACAGGGAGGGACCTACGAGCAGTACTTC

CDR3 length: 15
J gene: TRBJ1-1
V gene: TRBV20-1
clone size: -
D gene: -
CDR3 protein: CSARTVGTRNTEAFF
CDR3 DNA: TGCAGTGCTAGAACGGTCGGGACAAGGAACACTGAAGCTTTCTTT

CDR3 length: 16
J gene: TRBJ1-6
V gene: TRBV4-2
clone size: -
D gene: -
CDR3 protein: CASSQGLIQHNSPLHF
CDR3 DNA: TGTGCCAGCAGCCAAGGGTTAATACAGCATAATTCACCCCTCCACTTT

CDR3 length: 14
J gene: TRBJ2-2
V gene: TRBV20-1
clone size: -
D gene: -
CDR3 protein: CSARLTGNTGELFF
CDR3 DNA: TGCAGTGCTAGGCTGACCGGGAACACCGGGGAGCTGTTTTTT

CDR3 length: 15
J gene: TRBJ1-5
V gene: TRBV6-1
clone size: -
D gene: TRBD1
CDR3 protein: CASSSGQIDRQPQHF
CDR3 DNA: TGTGCCAGCAGCTCGGGACAGATAGACAGGCAGCCCCAGCATTTT

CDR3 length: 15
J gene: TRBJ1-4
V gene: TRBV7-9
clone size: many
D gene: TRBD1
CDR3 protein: CASSARQGSGEKLFF
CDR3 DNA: TGTGCCAGCAGCGCCCGACAGGGATCCGGTGAAAAACTGTTTTTT

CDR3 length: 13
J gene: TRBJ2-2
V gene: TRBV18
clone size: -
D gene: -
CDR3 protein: CASSPRGAGELFF
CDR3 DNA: TGTGCCAGCTCACCTAGAGGGGCCGGGGAGCTGTTTTTT

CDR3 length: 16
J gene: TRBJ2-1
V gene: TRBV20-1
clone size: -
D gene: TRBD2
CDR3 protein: CSARDHSGGTYNEQFF
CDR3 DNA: TGCAGTGCTAGAGATCATAGCGGGGGTACCTACAATGAGCAGTTCTTC

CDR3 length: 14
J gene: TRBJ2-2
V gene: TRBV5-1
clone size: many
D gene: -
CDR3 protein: CASSLMDNTGELFF
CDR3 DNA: TGCGCCAGCAGCTTGATGGACAACACCGGGGAGCTGTTTTTT

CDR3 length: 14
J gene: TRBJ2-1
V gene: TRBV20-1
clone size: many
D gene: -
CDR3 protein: CSARGASSYNEQFF
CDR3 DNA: TGCAGTGCTAGAGGGGCGAGCTCCTACAATGAGCAGTTCTTC

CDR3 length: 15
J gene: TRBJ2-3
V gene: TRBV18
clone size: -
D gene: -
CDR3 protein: CASSPPIVYTDTQYF
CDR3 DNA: TGTGCCAGCTCACCACCAATCGTCTACACAGATACGCAGTATTTT

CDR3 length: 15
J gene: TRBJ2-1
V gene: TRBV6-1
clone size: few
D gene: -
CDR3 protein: CASRNGLDLGNEQFF
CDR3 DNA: TGTGCCAGCAGGAACGGGCTAGACCTCGGCAATGAGCAGTTCTTC

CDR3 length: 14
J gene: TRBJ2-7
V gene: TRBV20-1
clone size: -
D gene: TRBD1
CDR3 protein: CSAVIRDRAPEQYF
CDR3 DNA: TGCAGTGCAGTAATCCGGGACAGGGCCCCCGAGCAGTACTTC

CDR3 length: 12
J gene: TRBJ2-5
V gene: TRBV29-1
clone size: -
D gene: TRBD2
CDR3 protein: CSSYRGGETQYF
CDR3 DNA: TGCAGCAGCTACCGGGGAGGGGAGACCCAGTACTTC

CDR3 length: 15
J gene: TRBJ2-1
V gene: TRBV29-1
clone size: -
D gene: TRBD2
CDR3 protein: CSVVGTTSSYNEQFF
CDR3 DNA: TGCAGCGTTGTCGGGACTACCTCTTCCTACAATGAGCAGTTCTTC

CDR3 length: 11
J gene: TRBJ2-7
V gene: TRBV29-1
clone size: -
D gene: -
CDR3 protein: CSVGASYEQYF
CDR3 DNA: TGCAGCGTTGGGGCTAGCTACGAGCAGTACTTC

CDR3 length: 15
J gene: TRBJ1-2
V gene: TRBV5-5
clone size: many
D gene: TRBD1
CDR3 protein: CASSSDHARGMGYTF
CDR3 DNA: TGTGCCAGCAGTTCCGACCATGCCAGGGGGATGGGCTACACCTTC

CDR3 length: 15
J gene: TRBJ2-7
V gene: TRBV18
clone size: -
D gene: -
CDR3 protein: CASSPTGGGSYEQYF
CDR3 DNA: TGTGCCAGCTCACCAACCGGAGGTGGCTCCTACGAGCAGTACTTC

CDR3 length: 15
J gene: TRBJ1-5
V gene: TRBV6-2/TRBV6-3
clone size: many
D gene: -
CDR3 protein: CASSYSGGYNQPQHF
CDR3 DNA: TGTGCCAGCAGTTACTCAGGGGGGTATAATCAGCCCCAGCATTTT